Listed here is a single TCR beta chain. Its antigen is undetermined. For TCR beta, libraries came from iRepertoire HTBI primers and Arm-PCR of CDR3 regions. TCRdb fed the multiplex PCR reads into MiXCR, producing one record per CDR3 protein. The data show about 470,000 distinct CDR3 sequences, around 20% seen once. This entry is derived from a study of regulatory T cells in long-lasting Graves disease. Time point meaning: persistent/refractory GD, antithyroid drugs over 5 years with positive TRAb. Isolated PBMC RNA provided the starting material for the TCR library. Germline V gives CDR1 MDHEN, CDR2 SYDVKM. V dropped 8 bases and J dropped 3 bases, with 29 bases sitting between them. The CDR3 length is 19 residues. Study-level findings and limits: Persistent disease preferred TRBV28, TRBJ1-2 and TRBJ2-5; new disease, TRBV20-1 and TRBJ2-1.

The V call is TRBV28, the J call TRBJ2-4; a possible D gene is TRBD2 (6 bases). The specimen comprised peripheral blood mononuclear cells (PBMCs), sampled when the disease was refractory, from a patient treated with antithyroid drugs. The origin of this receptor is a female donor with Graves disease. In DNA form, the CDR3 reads TGTGCCAGCTCTATAGTAGGTGGGACTCCCTTAGGTGGCAAAAACATTCAGTACTTC. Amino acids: CASSIVGGTPLGGKNIQYF.